The clone carrying this T cell receptor beta chain was seen many times. What it binds is unknown. The ends were cut back, 5 bases at V and 4 bases at J, with 5 bases in the middle. Per the germline V gene, CDR1 is SGHTA and CDR2 is FQGNSA. The CDR3 has 11 amino acids. This sample is part of a study of T cell repertoires in cytomegalovirus infection. Study as a whole: An indication of both CMV infection and matching HLA type came from public TCR beta signatures. Findings and limits, study-wide: In two of eight donors, the top clonotype was HLA-C-restricted CMV-specific.

TCRdb analysed the reads with MiXCR anew, one entry per CDR3 protein. The sample lists over 150,000 distinct CDR3 sequences; 13% to 15% were seen once. The genes are TRBV7-2 and TRBJ1-2, with unresolved D. Sequenced sample: PBMCs. The sequence derives from a human donor in good health (CMV status not recorded). Some clones in this sample may be carry-over from other donors' samples. The CDR3 DNA sequence: TGTGCCAGCAGCCCCACCTATGGCTACACCTTC. Residues: CASSPTYGYTF. Variable domain in full (rest from reference TRBV7-2 and TRBJ1-2): GAGVSQSPSNKVTEKGKDVELRCDPISGHTALYWYRQSLGQGLEFLIYFQGNSAPDKSGLPSDRFSAERTGGSVSTLTIQRTQQEDSAVYLCASSPTYGYTFGSGTRLTVV.